The 14 T cell receptor beta chains presented below share a single source sample, sequenced in a study of blood T cells in healthy people across ages. Together with a sample-barcoded 5' primer, a J-beta primer mix was included in a second PCR lasting about 7 to 11 cycles. TCRdb re-analysed the 5' RACE reads in MiXCR, keeping a single row per CDR3 protein. The table includes around 820,000 distinct CDR3 sequences, around 25% detected once. This same sample was also part of a study on T cells of mothers and their children.

Source material: blood. These receptors all stem from a boy aged 10-17 years in good health.

V gene TRBV6-2 or TRBV6-3 combines with J gene TRBJ2-5; D possibly corresponds to TRBD1 (5 bases). CDR3 length: 14 residues. The V and J ends lost 6 bases and 1 base respectively, with 12 bases between them. Germline values: CDR1 MNHEY, CDR2 SVGEGT. The chain's CDR3 is CASSQGPFQETQYF. The CDR3 nucleotides read TGTGCCAGCAGCCAGGGCCCCTTCCAAGAGACCCAGTACTTC.

The rearrangement links TRBV6-1 to TRBJ1-2; the match to TRBD1 covers 9 bases. This CDR3 contains 14 residues. Germline V CDR1 and CDR2: MNHNS, SASEGT. V dropped 8 bases and J dropped 5; count of bases not matched to a gene: 9. The CDR3 loop reads CASVVQGQGYGYTF. The DNA for the CDR3 is TGTGCCAGCGTCGTCCAAGGACAGGGGTATGGCTACACCTTC.

This clonotype was counted at least ten times. CDR3 nucleotide sequence: TGTGCCAGCAGTTTAGGGACAGGGGACACAGATACGCAGTATTTT. Its translation is CASSLGTGDTDTQYF. The chain employs TRBV28 and TRBJ2-3; 10 bases are a match to TRBD1. After removal of 2 bases from V and 2 bases from J, the junction contained 1 base not matched to a gene. The germline V gene has CDR1 MDHEN and CDR2 SYDVKM. The CDR3 extends over 15 amino acids.

This clonotype has a handful of counts. A junction boundary mismatches the germline segment, possibly from a read error. The chain combines TRBV7-2 with TRBJ2-1; D unresolved. The assigned J gene may be wrong: the sequence end matches TRBJ2-7 better. CDR1 and CDR2 (germline): SGHTA, FQGNSA. There are 16 residues in the CDR3. The CDR3 sequence: CARSLVGSTQNYEQYF. The CDR3 nucleotides are TGTGCCCGCAGCTTAGTGGGTAGTACGCAAAACTACGAGCAGTACTTC.

This clonotype was counted only a few times. This chain connects TRBV27 to TRBJ2-1; 7 nucleotides match TRBD1. J lost 7 bases, V lost 3 bases, and 9 bases had no gene match. Germline V CDR1 and CDR2: MNHEY, SMNVEV (reference sequence). The CDR3 has 15 amino acids. In DNA form, the CDR3 reads TGTGCCAGCAGTTTCCCGGGACAGACCCTGAATGAGCAGTTCTTC. It encodes CASSFPGQTLNEQFF.

This clonotype was detected many times. The DNA for the CDR3 is TGTGCCAGCAGCTTAGTGTGGCAGCAAGAGACCCAGTACTTC. As protein: CASSLVWQQETQYF. The chain links TRBV7-2 to TRBJ2-5; D gene unclear. V was clipped by 1 base and J by 2 bases, with 8 bases between them. Germline lookup yields CDR1 SGHTA and CDR2 FQGNSA. The CDR3 contains 14 residues.

J is TRBJ2-2 and V is TRBV7-2; D is unresolved. Deletions cut 0 bases from V and 4 bases from J, with 6 bases between. There are 14 residues in the CDR3. Germline V gives CDR1 SGHTA, CDR2 FQGNSA. The CDR3 DNA is TGTGCCAGCAGCTTAGCGTACCTCACCGGGGAGCTGTTTTTT. This codes for CASSLAYLTGELFF. The variable domain in full, completed from reference TRBV7-2 and TRBJ2-2, reads GAGVSQSPSNKVTEKGKDVELRCDPISGHTALYWYRQSLGQGLEFLIYFQGNSAPDKSGLPSDRFSAERTGGSVSTLTIQRTQQEDSAVYLCASSLAYLTGELFFGEGSRLTVL.

The chain couples TRBV20-1 to TRBJ2-5, with 8 bases aligning to TRBD2. CDR1 and CDR2 from the germline V gene are DFQATT and SNEGSKA (reference sequence). Trimming cost V 5 bases and J 11 bases; bases outside gene matches: 13. The CDR3 runs to 13 residues. CDR3 in DNA: TGCAGTGCTCCTCCCCCGGGAGGGAATGAGCAGTACTTC. This codes for CSAPPPGGNEQYF.

The rearrangement links TRBV6-2 or TRBV6-3 to TRBJ1-1; 7 nucleotides align to TRBD1. The CDR3 consists of 11 residues. Germline V gene data show CDR1 as MNHEY and CDR2 as SVGEGT. Trimming cost V 5 bases and J 8 bases; bases outside gene matches: 2. The CDR3 reads CASSQTGEAFF. CDR3 DNA sequence: TGTGCCAGCAGTCAGACAGGGGAAGCTTTCTTT.

CDR3: CASSSPSGRPYEQYF. The CDR3 DNA reads TGTGCCAGCAGTTCCCCTAGCGGGAGACCCTACGAGCAGTACTTC. The gene calls are TRBV27 and TRBJ2-5; 10 bases align to TRBD2. The J call could be wrong; TRBJ2-7 is a better fit for the DNA end. Germline values: CDR1 MNHEY, CDR2 SMNVEV (reference sequence). The CDR3 length is 15 residues.

This clonotype was observed a few times. This CDR3 is missing its conserved last phenylalanine or tryptophan, likely due to a read error. The chain has TRBV7-6 and TRBJ2-5, with 8 bases fitting TRBD1. This CDR3 spans 16 amino acids. V lost 4 bases and J lost 5; bases outside the gene matches: 12. The germline CDR1 and CDR2 sequences are SGHVS and FNYEAQ. The CDR3 region has the DNA TGTGCCAGCAGCTCCAAAAAGCAGGGGGCGTGGGAGACCCAGTACCTC. This translates into CASSSKKQGAWETQYL.

The chain is built from TRBV9 and TRBJ2-1; no reliable D call. Germline CDR1 is SGDLS and CDR2 is YYNGEE. The V end was cut by 0 bases, the J end by 4 bases, with 14 bases between. This CDR3 comprises 16 residues. The CDR3 bases are TGTGCCAGCAGCGTAGATCGGGTGGGATTTTACAATGAGCAGTTCTTC. This sequence encodes CASSVDRVGFYNEQFF.

This clonotype occurred a few times. The V call is TRBV11-2, the J call TRBJ2-7, with no clear D. The CDR3 has 15 amino acids. Per the germline V gene, CDR1 is SGHAT and CDR2 is FQNNGV. Trimming pared 1 base from V and 5 bases from J, leaving 15 bases between. CDR3 region: CASSLGGSTFNEQYF. The CDR3 region has the DNA TGTGCCAGCAGCTTAGGAGGTTCTACCTTCAACGAGCAGTACTTC.

This chain links TRBV5-1 with TRBJ2-2; 13 bases are a match to TRBD2. Trimming took 4 bases from V and 4 from J; bases not matched to a gene: 7. CDR1 and CDR2 from the germline V gene are SGHRS and YFSETQ. The length of the CDR3 is 17 residues. The CDR3 loop is CASSPGLAGVVTGELFF. The CDR3 nucleotides are TGCGCCAGCAGCCCCGGACTAGCGGGGGTTGTCACCGGGGAGCTGTTTTTT. Based on the CDR3 plus reference TRBV5-1 and TRBJ2-2, the full variable domain is KAGVTQTPRYLIKTRGQQVTLSCSPISGHRSVSWYQQTPGQGLQFLFEYFSETQRNKGNFPGRFSGRQFSNSRSEMNVSTLELGDSALYLCASSPGLAGVVTGELFFGEGSRLTVL.